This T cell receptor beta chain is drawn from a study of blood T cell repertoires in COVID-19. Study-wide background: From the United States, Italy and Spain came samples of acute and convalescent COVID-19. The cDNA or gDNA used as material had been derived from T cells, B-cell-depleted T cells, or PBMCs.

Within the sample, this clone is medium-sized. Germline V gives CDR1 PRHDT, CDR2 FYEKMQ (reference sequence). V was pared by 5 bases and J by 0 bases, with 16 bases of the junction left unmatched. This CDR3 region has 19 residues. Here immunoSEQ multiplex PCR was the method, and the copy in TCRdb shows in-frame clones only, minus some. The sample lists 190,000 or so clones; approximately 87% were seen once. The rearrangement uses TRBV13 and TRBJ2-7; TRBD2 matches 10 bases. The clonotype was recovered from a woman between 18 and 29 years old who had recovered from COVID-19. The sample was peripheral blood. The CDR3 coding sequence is TGTGCCAGCAGCCCCGAAGCGGGGGGGGAAAGGATTAGCTCCTACGAGCAGTACTTC. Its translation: CASSPEAGGERISSYEQYF.